Below are 23 T cell receptor beta chains sequenced from a single sample in a study of T cell repertoires in cytomegalovirus infection. One entry per CDR3 protein, called by TCRdb with MiXCR from the reads. The data show roughly 310,000 distinct CDR3 sequences, 17% seen once. The sequenced sample consisted of PBMCs. These receptors all stem from a human donor in good health (CMV status not recorded). Some clones in this sample may be carry-over from other donors' samples.

The CDR3 nucleotides read TGTGCCAGCAGTCAGAACCTTGAGCAGTTCTTC. Translation gives CASSQNLEQFF. The V gene is TRBV3-1, the J gene TRBJ2-1, with unresolved D. The germline V gene has CDR1 LGHDT and CDR2 YNNKEL (reference sequence). The CDR3 is 11 residues long. V gave up 6 bases and J gave up 9 bases, with 9 bases separating them.

Many counts were recorded for this clonotype. This rearrangement joins TRBV27 to TRBJ2-7; D is uncertain. V was cut by 5 bases and J by 1 base, with 12 bases left in between. Germline CDR1 MNHEY, CDR2 SMNVEV (reference sequence). This CDR3 has 14 amino acids. The CDR3 nucleotides read TGTGCCAGCAGTCCGATGGTCGTTTCCTACGAGCAGTACTTC. It specifies CASSPMVVSYEQYF.

The chain couples TRBV5-1 to TRBJ2-2, with D possibly being TRBD2 (6 bases). The V gene's germline CDR1 is SGHRS and CDR2 YFSETQ. The CDR3 totals 15 residues. Trimming removed 3 bases at V and 6 bases at J, with 15 bases between. The CDR3 region is CASSYTSPNAGELFF. The CDR3 DNA sequence: TGCGCCAGCAGCTACACTAGCCCCAACGCCGGGGAGCTGTTTTTT.

The J gene is TRBJ2-1, the V gene TRBV6-6, with 8 positions matching TRBD1. The CDR3 totals 15 residues. The germline V gene encodes CDR1 MNHNY and CDR2 SVGAGI (reference sequence). V dropped 6 bases and J dropped 2; count of bases not matched to a gene: 6. In nucleotides, the CDR3 is TGTGCCAGCAGGCCAACAGGGGGTCCCTACAATGAGCAGTTCTTC. Translated: CASRPTGGPYNEQFF.

This chain links TRBV20-1 with TRBJ2-5; no reliable D call. The CDR3 is 14 amino acids. Germline V gene sequence: CDR1 DFQATT, CDR2 SNEGSKA (reference sequence). Trimming shortened V by 8 bases and J by 1 base, and 17 bases separated the two germline ends. CDR3 sequence: CSLSRASTQETQYF. The CDR3 DNA reads as TGCAGTCTATCTCGGGCTAGTACCCAAGAGACCCAGTACTTC.

This chain joins TRBV12-3 or TRBV12-4 and TRBJ2-5; D is perhaps TRBD2 (6 bases). V was pared by 6 bases and J by 2 bases, with 16 bases between. The CDR3 is made up of 15 amino acids. The CDR3 spells CASREGLFDQETQYF. Written as DNA, the CDR3 is TGTGCCAGCAGGGAGGGACTTTTCGATCAAGAGACCCAGTACTTC.

This clonotype was observed at least ten times. This chain links TRBV7-9 with TRBJ2-5, with D possibly being TRBD2 (7 bases). Germline loops: CDR1 SEHNR, CDR2 FQNEAQ (reference sequence). V was trimmed by 7 bases and J by 1 base, leaving 10 bases between them. This CDR3 region has 13 residues. This CDR3 reads CASTRGAQETQYF. CDR3 sequence (DNA): TGTGCCAGCACACGGGGGGCCCAAGAGACCCAGTACTTC.

The CDR3 DNA sequence: TGCAGTGCTGGACCCCAGGGCTCTCAGCCCCAGCATTTT. It specifies CSAGPQGSQPQHF. This rearrangement joins TRBV20-1 to TRBJ1-5; D possibly corresponds to TRBD1 (5 bases). Deletions cut 5 bases from V and 6 bases from J, with 14 bases between. This CDR3 contains 13 residues. Per germline, CDR1 DFQATT and CDR2 SNEGSKA (reference sequence).

This clonotype appeared a few times. This chain links TRBV19 with TRBJ2-1; 9 bases are a match to TRBD1. The CDR3 spans 14 residues. Germline V gene sequence: CDR1 LNHDA, CDR2 SQIVND (reference sequence). The trim removed 4 bases at V and 7 bases at J, leaving 5 bases unmatched. CDR3 region: CASSRQGVQNEQFF. The CDR3 DNA sequence: TGTGCCAGTAGTAGACAGGGGGTTCAGAATGAGCAGTTCTTC.

This clonotype was observed many times. The CDR3 loop reads CASSLGLGSDTQYF. The CDR3, as DNA: TGTGCCAGCAGCTTAGGTCTAGGTTCAGATACGCAGTATTTT. The V and J genes are TRBV7-2 and TRBJ2-3, with no clear D. Germline values: CDR1 SGHTA, CDR2 FQGNSA. The CDR3 contains 14 residues. The ends were cut back, 1 base at V and 4 bases at J, with 9 bases in the middle.

This clonotype was observed a handful of times. This chain connects TRBV5-1 to TRBJ2-5, with D perhaps matching TRBD2 (5 bases). The V end was cut by 0 bases, the J end by 5 bases, with 11 bases between. CDR3 size: 14 residues. The germline gives CDR1 SGHRS, CDR2 YFSETQ. CDR3 DNA: TGCGCCAGCAGCTTGGAGGCCGGGATCGAGACCCAGTACTTC. It is translated as CASSLEAGIETQYF.

In the case of this clonotype: This may be a read error, as it is one base from a much larger clone. The J gene is TRBJ2-7, the V gene TRBV6-5; the D is unclear. The CDR3 length is 14 residues. Germline V gene data show CDR1 as MNHEY and CDR2 as SVGAGI. In DNA, the CDR3 is TGTGCCAGCAGTTACTCGCGATCGCCCCACGAGCGGTACTTC. Its protein is CASSYSRSPHERYF.

This clonotype came up many times. V is TRBV7-2 and J is TRBJ2-6; D ambiguous. This CDR3 spans 13 amino acids. Looked up from germline, CDR1 is SGHTA and CDR2 is FQGNSA. Trimming removed 3 bases at V and 3 bases at J, with 3 bases between. CDR3 in DNA: TGTGCCAGCAGCTTTTTTGGGGCCAACGTCCTGACTTTC. Translating gives CASSFFGANVLTF.

At least ten counts were recorded for this clonotype. This CDR3 is CASSENGQSYGYTF. CDR3 DNA sequence: TGTGCCAGCAGTGAAAATGGGCAGAGCTATGGCTACACCTTC. V usage is TRBV2 and J usage is TRBJ1-2; D not certain. Trimming shortened V by 2 bases and J by 4 bases, and 11 bases separated the two germline ends. The CDR3 has 14 amino acids. Germline V gene lookup returns CDR1 SNHLY and CDR2 FYNNEI.

The sample holds a few counts of this clonotype. The chain recombines TRBV20-1 with TRBJ2-1; TRBD1 aligns across 12 bases. Germline loops: CDR1 DFQATT, CDR2 SNEGSKA (reference sequence). The CDR3 is 15 residues long. V dropped 5 bases and J dropped 7; count of bases not matched to a gene: 9. Written as DNA, the CDR3 is TGCAGTGCTTTGGTCCGGGACAGGGGGCGAAATGAGCAGTTCTTC. Amino acids: CSALVRDRGRNEQFF.

This CDR3 is CSVSGQGVGGYTF. CDR3 DNA: TGCAGCGTATCGGGACAGGGTGTAGGGGGCTACACCTTC. The V and J genes are TRBV29-1 and TRBJ1-2, with 9 bases fitting TRBD1. This CDR3 has 13 residues. V gave up 6 bases and J gave up 8 bases; unmatched junction bases: 10. Germline lookup yields CDR1 SQVTM and CDR2 ANQGSEA.

This clonotype was counted many times. The rearrangement joins TRBV7-2 to TRBJ1-6; perhaps TRBD1 as D (6 bases). Deletions cut 1 base from V and 7 bases from J, with 14 bases between. The germline CDR1 and CDR2 sequences are SGHTA and FQGNSA. The CDR3 length is 16 residues. CDR3 in DNA: TGTGCCAGCAGCTTAGGGGGGCGGGGGCAAAATTCACCCCTCCACTTT. Its translation is CASSLGGRGQNSPLHF.

This clonotype has a handful of counts. The rearrangement joins TRBV11-2 to TRBJ1-1; D gene uncertain. Looked up from germline, CDR1 is SGHAT and CDR2 is FQNNGV. Trimming stripped 5 bases from V and 1 base from J, with 14 bases between. This CDR3 has 15 amino acids. The CDR3 DNA is TGTGCCAGCAGCCTCGCCCTTGGGCCGAACACTGAAGCTTTCTTT. Translating gives CASSLALGPNTEAFF.

This clonotype was observed a handful of times. V and J are TRBV6-1 and TRBJ2-3, with 8 bases fitting TRBD2. CDR3 length: 14 residues. Germline V gene lookup returns CDR1 MNHNS and CDR2 SASEGT. V shed 3 bases, J shed 1 base, and the junction held 0 bases outside the gene matches. CDR3 DNA sequence: TGTGCCAGCAGTGAGCGGGGGGGCACAGATACGCAGTATTTT. Its translation: CASSERGGTDTQYF.

This chain connects TRBV6-1 to TRBJ1-4; the D gene is possibly TRBD1 (5 bases). The V end lost 6 bases, the J end lost 5 bases, and 10 bases lay between the germline ends. This CDR3 has 13 residues. Germline CDR1 and CDR2: MNHNS and SASEGT. CDR3 residues: CASSRDANEKLFF. The DNA for the CDR3 is TGTGCCAGCAGCAGGGATGCCAATGAAAAACTGTTTTTT.

The chain employs TRBV27 and TRBJ1-5; D not certain. The CDR3 has 13 amino acids. Germline CDR1 and CDR2: MNHEY and SMNVEV (reference sequence). Trimming took off 0 bases at V and 7 bases at J, with 7 bases between the two ends. The CDR3 DNA sequence: TGTGCCAGCAGTTTATCCCCGGGACAGCCCCAGCATTTT. Translating gives CASSLSPGQPQHF.

The chain recombines TRBV5-5 with TRBJ1-3; 7 bases agree with TRBD1. The CDR3 is made up of 16 amino acids. Germline V gene lookup returns CDR1 SGHKS and CDR2 YYEKEE (reference sequence). J lost 0 bases, V lost 5 bases, and 8 bases had no gene match. The CDR3 here is CASRAGTVPSGNTIYF. CDR3 coding DNA: TGTGCCAGCAGGGCTGGGACAGTTCCCTCTGGAAACACCATATATTTT.

This chain links TRBV6-1 with TRBJ2-1; unclear D gene. The V end was cut by 6 bases, the J end by 4 bases, with 13 bases between. This CDR3 has 14 amino acids. Per the germline V gene, CDR1 is MNHNS and CDR2 is SASEGT. The CDR3 loop reads CASSLTPAYNEQFF. The CDR3 DNA follows: TGTGCCAGCAGCCTTACTCCAGCGTACAATGAGCAGTTCTTC.